The clone carrying this T cell receptor (beta chain) has at least ten counts. The antigen is unknown. The data were taken from a study of T cells in Graves' hyperthyroidism and ophthalmopathy. Study context: The authors collected peripheral blood at initial diagnosis, before any treatment. Study findings and constraints: From stable hyperthyroidism, ophthalmopathy was set apart by a 13 V-J model.

V gave up 8 bases and J gave up 7 bases, with 5 bases separating them. This CDR3 has 10 amino acids. Looked up from germline, CDR1 is MDHEN and CDR2 is SYDVKM. Amplified TCR beta CDR3 regions came from RNA transcripts. First-round RT-PCR targeting the TCR CDR3 was performed with the HTBI primer set. From the multiplex PCR reads, TCRdb called clonotypes with MiXCR, one entry per CDR3 protein. The sample has roughly 400,000 distinct CDR3 sequences, 11% to 15% seen once; the top ten hold approximately 27%. Sequencing was done on a sample of blood. The chain has TRBV28 and TRBJ1-4; unclear D gene. This sequence originates from a man in his fifties with Graves' ophthalmopathy. The CDR3 sequence is CASRGEKLFF. The DNA of the CDR3 is TGTGCCAGCCGTGGTGAAAAACTGTTTTTT.